The present TCR beta chain was sequenced within a study of OX40 agonist ivuxolimab in advanced cancers. The repertoire was sequenced with immunoSEQ multiplex PCR; TCRdb's copy has only in-frame clones and lacks some. This sample carries approximately 91,000 clones, approximately 86% of them seen once, and the ten largest clones take just under 2%. The germline gives CDR1 SGHDN, CDR2 FVKESK. CDR3 length equals 13 residues. The germline V and J ends were trimmed by 3 bases and 1 base, with 6 bases remaining between them. Source: CD4+ or CD8+ T cells sorted from blood, taken in a trial of the OX40 agonist ivuxolimab. The gene calls are TRBV14 and TRBJ1-1; possible D gene TRBD1, 5 bases. This sequence was found in an adult with an advanced solid tumor such as melanoma, head and neck, liver or kidney cancer. The CDR3 nucleotides are TGTGCCAGCAGCCACCAGGGGAACACTGAAGCTTTCTTT. It specifies CASSHQGNTEAFF.